This T cell receptor (beta chain) was identified during a study of blood T cell repertoires in COVID-19. Trimming took off 0 bases at V and 4 bases at J, with 9 bases between the two ends. The CDR3 length is 14 residues. Germline CDR1 and CDR2: SGHVS and FNYEAQ. Using immunoSEQ multiplex PCR, the repertoire was profiled, and TCRdb retains in-frame clones only, with some absent. The table shows roughly 100,000 clones, with roughly 90% occurring only once. Material for sequencing was peripheral blood. The chain links TRBV7-6 to TRBJ1-1; D gene ambiguous. The receptor was derived from a woman of 80 years or more with acute or convalescent COVID-19. CDR3 nucleotide sequence: TGTGCCAGCAGCTTAGCGGCAGGTAGCACTGAAGCTTTCTTT. This gives the protein CASSLAAGSTEAFF.